Each of the 18 T cell receptor beta chains below was sequenced from the same sample in a study of cytomegalovirus exposure and HLA in healthy donors. The PCR was carried out with 60 Vbeta primers and 13 Jbeta primers. Assay used: immunoSEQ multiplex PCR; TCRdb lists only in-frame clones, some missing. This sample has about 91,000 clones, with about 87% found just once. The source material was PBMCs. These receptors were collected from a man younger than 35 in good health and CMV-seronegative.

CDR3 residues: CATSGQGNTEAFF. CDR3 sequence (DNA): TGTGCCACCTCGGGACAGGGGAACACTGAAGCTTTCTTT. The chain couples TRBV2 to TRBJ1-1; 9 bases are shared with TRBD1. The CDR3 is 13 residues long. Germline CDR1 SNHLY, CDR2 FYNNEI. With 10 bases clipped from V and 1 base from J, the junction kept 4 bases outside the gene matches.

Only one count was recorded for this clone. This chain uses TRBV11-2 with TRBJ1-1, with unresolved D. This CDR3 has 13 residues. The V end was cut by 4 bases, the J end by 3 bases, with 9 bases between. Germline V gives CDR1 SGHAT, CDR2 FQNNGV. CDR3 nucleotides: TGTGCCAGCAGCTCGCGGGCAGACACTGAAGCTTTCTTT. Its protein product is CASSSRADTEAFF. Supplemented by reference TRBV11-2 and TRBJ1-1, the full variable domain reads EAGVAQSPRYKIIEKRQSVAFWCNPISGHATLYWYQQILGQGPKLLIQFQNNGVVDDSQLPKDRFSAERLKGVDSTLKIQPAKLEDSAVYLCASSSRADTEAFFGQGTRLTVV.

The chain carries TRBV4-3 and TRBJ2-3; D uncertain. The CDR3 contains 14 residues. Germline V gene data show CDR1 as LGHNA and CDR2 as YSLEER. The V end lost 0 bases, the J end lost 3 bases, and 7 bases lay between the germline ends. Here the CDR3 DNA reads TGCGCCAGCAGCCAAGACGTCGGGACAGATACGCAGTATTTT. Translating gives CASSQDVGTDTQYF.

Only a few counts were recorded for this clone. Here the CDR3 reads CASSPRDRDYEQYF. The CDR3, as DNA: TGTGCCAGCAGCCCCCGGGACAGAGACTACGAGCAGTACTTC. The J gene is TRBJ2-7, the V gene TRBV11-3; TRBD1 matches 7 bases. The CDR3 extends over 14 amino acids. J gave up 3 bases and V 5 bases, and 7 bases lay outside the gene matches. CDR1 is SGHNT, CDR2 YENEEA, per germline.

The rearrangement links TRBV4-2 to TRBJ2-7, with 13 bases fitting TRBD2. The ends lost 0 bases at V and 1 base at J; junction bases unmatched: 9. Germline V gives CDR1 LGHNA, CDR2 YNFKEQ. This CDR3 spans 19 amino acids. The CDR3 spells CASSQEAWTSGSWSYEQYF. CDR3 sequence (DNA): TGTGCCAGCAGCCAAGAGGCGTGGACTAGCGGGAGTTGGTCCTACGAGCAGTACTTC.

This clone was seen more than once but under ten times. CDR3 in DNA: TGTGCCAGCAGCCCAACGAACACCGGGGAGCTGTTTTTT. Its protein is CASSPTNTGELFF. This chain joins TRBV28 and TRBJ2-2; no firm D call. Germline V gene data show CDR1 as MDHEN and CDR2 as SYDVKM. The CDR3 consists of 13 residues. Trimming left V 6 bases short and J 0 bases short, with 5 bases between.

The chain couples TRBV2 to TRBJ2-1; 8 positions match TRBD2. V was pared by 1 base and J by 4 bases, with 6 bases of the junction left unmatched. From germline, CDR1 is SNHLY and CDR2 FYNNEI. This CDR3 comprises 16 residues. This CDR3 is CASSEGILAVYNEQFF. CDR3 sequence (DNA): TGTGCCAGCAGTGAAGGAATACTAGCGGTATACAATGAGCAGTTCTTC.

The chain has TRBV28 and TRBJ2-1, with 7 bases lining up with TRBD1. J was trimmed by 6 bases and V by 5 bases; bases with no gene match: 13. CDR1 and CDR2 from the germline V gene are MDHEN and SYDVKM. The CDR3 covers 16 residues. The CDR3, as DNA: TGTGCCAGCAGTCTTTGGGGGACAGAAACGGTCAATGAGCAGTTCTTC. It specifies CASSLWGTETVNEQFF.

The rearrangement links TRBV7-9 to TRBJ2-5, with 11 nucleotides matching TRBD1. The DNA end is more similar to TRBJ2-7, so the J call may be wrong. The CDR3 spans 18 residues. Germline assignment: CDR1 SEHNR and CDR2 FQNEAQ (reference sequence). The CDR3 DNA reads TGTGCCAGCAGCCCAAGTCTTTTAGGGACAGGGGGATTCTACGAGCAGTACTTC. This gives the protein CASSPSLLGTGGFYEQYF.

The chain uses TRBV5-1 and TRBJ2-7; the D gene is possibly TRBD2 (6 bases). This CDR3 region has 13 residues. In germline, CDR1 is SGHRS, CDR2 YFSETQ. The germline V and J ends were trimmed by 2 bases and 2 bases, with 8 bases remaining between them. CDR3 sequence (DNA): TGCGCCAGCAGCTTTGGGGGGACCTACGAGCAGTACTTC. Its protein product is CASSFGGTYEQYF.

The chain combines TRBV7-2 with TRBJ2-1, with D perhaps TRBD2 (5 bases). This CDR3 contains 12 residues. In germline, CDR1 is SGHTA, CDR2 FQGNSA. Trimming left V 6 bases short and J 3 bases short, with 6 bases between. DNA for the CDR3: TGTGCCAGCAGTGAGGGCTACAATGAGCAGTTCTTC. It encodes CASSEGYNEQFF.

The chain carries TRBV18 and TRBJ2-5; no reliable D call. The J call could be wrong; TRBJ2-7 is a better fit for the DNA end. The germline gives CDR1 KGHSH, CDR2 LQKENI. The CDR3 has 14 residues. The CDR3 DNA follows: TGTGCCAGCTCACCACGTGAAACAACAGCCGAGCAGTACTTC. This codes for CASSPRETTAEQYF.

V gene TRBV7-9 combines with J gene TRBJ2-7; 11 positions agree with TRBD2. Trimming cost V 4 bases and J 3 bases; bases outside gene matches: 5. There are 15 residues in the CDR3. Germline assignment: CDR1 SEHNR and CDR2 FQNEAQ (reference sequence). Written as DNA, the CDR3 is TGTGCCAGCAGCTCCGGGACTAGCGGATTCTACGAGCAGTACTTC. It encodes CASSSGTSGFYEQYF.

V gene TRBV27 combines with J gene TRBJ2-7, with 7 positions matching TRBD1. From germline, CDR1 is MNHEY and CDR2 SMNVEV (reference sequence). V lost 11 bases and J lost 1; bases outside the gene matches: 14. The CDR3 loop spans 15 amino acids. In nucleotides, the CDR3 is TGTGCCGGCAAAGGGGGCCACCATCCATCCTACGAGCAGTACTTC. Translating gives CAGKGGHHPSYEQYF.

CDR3 amino acids: CASSRGRGYGYTF. The CDR3 nucleotides read TGCGCCAGCAGCAGAGGGAGGGGCTATGGCTACACCTTC. The J gene is TRBJ1-2, the V gene TRBV4-1, with a tentative D call TRBD1 (5 bases). Trimming left V 5 bases short and J 4 bases short, with 11 bases between. Germline V lookup: CDR1 MGHRA, CDR2 YSYEKL. CDR3 length: 13 amino acids.

This rearrangement joins TRBV29-1 to TRBJ1-1; D is ambiguous. V was cut by 8 bases and J by 1 base, with 11 bases left in between. The CDR3 spans 12 residues. Germline CDR1 and CDR2: SQVTM and ANQGSEA. This CDR3 reads CSPRPENTEAFF. The CDR3, as DNA: TGCAGCCCGCGGCCGGAGAACACTGAAGCTTTCTTT.

CDR3 sequence (DNA): TGTGCCAGTAGTATATGGGGACAGGGGGCAAACACTGAAGCTTTCTTT. As protein: CASSIWGQGANTEAFF. The V and J genes are TRBV19 and TRBJ1-1, with 12 bases identical to TRBD1. V lost 2 bases, J lost 2 bases, and 3 bases stayed unmatched. The CDR3 sequence is 16 residues long. Looked up from germline, CDR1 is LNHDA and CDR2 is SQIVND (reference sequence).

CDR3 in amino acids: CASSFGGTQYF. The CDR3 DNA follows: TGCGCCAGCAGCTTCGGGGGTACGCAGTATTTT. The chain combines TRBV5-1 with TRBJ2-3, with D perhaps TRBD2 (6 bases). The germline gives CDR1 SGHRS, CDR2 YFSETQ. The CDR3 totals 11 residues. Between the trimmed V and J ends, which lost 2 bases and 8 bases, there was a span of 6 bases. Filled out from reference TRBV5-1 and TRBJ2-3, the complete variable domain reads KAGVTQTPRYLIKTRGQQVTLSCSPISGHRSVSWYQQTPGQGLQFLFEYFSETQRNKGNFPGRFSGRQFSNSRSEMNVSTLELGDSALYLCASSFGGTQYFGPGTRLTVL.